The rows below give T cell receptor beta chains drawn from one sample of a study of blood T cell repertoires in COVID-19. Generated by immunoSEQ multiplex PCR, the TCRdb table keeps only in-frame clones and is missing some. The repertoire holds roughly 42,000 clones, with nearly 90% as singletons. Sequenced: peripheral blood. These receptors originate from a middle-aged man with active COVID-19. The CDR3 runs from the conserved cysteine through the conserved F or W. A D gene is named only where the DNA matches it firmly. Not all rows give a size; the values are once, few, many and, for expanded clones, a class.

j_call,d_call,v_call,clone_size,cdr3_nt,cdr3_aa
TRBJ1-5,NA,TRBV28,NA,TGTGCCAGCACCCTAGGGGGTCTTAAAGGAAGCAATCAGCCCCAGCATTTT,CASTLGGLKGSNQPQHF
TRBJ2-1,NA,TRBV7-9,NA,TGTGCCAGCAGCACAGGGAGAGCACCCTACAATGAGCAGTTCTTC,CASSTGRAPYNEQFF
TRBJ2-3,NA,TRBV28,NA,TGTGCCAGCAGTCCAAACACAGATACGCAGTATTTT,CASSPNTDTQYF
TRBJ2-5,TRBD2,TRBV7-8,NA,TGTGCCAGCAGCTTAGGTTACCTAGCGGGGGGGCAAGAGACCCAGTACTTC,CASSLGYLAGGQETQYF
TRBJ1-1,NA,TRBV3-1/TRBV3-2,NA,TGTGCCAGCAGCCTAACTCAGGCTAACACTGAAGCTTTCTTT,CASSLTQANTEAFF
TRBJ2-2,NA,TRBV29-1,few,TGCAGCGTTGATACGGGGAGGAACACCGGGGAGCTGTTTTTT,CSVDTGRNTGELFF
TRBJ1-1,NA,TRBV10-3,NA,TGTGCCATCAGCGGCCGGGTTAACGCTGAAGCTTTCTTT,CAISGRVNAEAFF
TRBJ2-7,TRBD1,TRBV19,NA,TGTGCCAGTAGTATAGAATTGGCGGATTGGGACAGCCATTACGAGCAGTACTTC,CASSIELADWDSHYEQYF
TRBJ1-2,NA,TRBV2,once,TGTGCCAGCAGATTAGACAGGAGCGGCTACACCTTC,CASRLDRSGYTF
TRBJ2-5,TRBD2,TRBV2,NA,TGTGCCAGCAGTGACTTTGCGGGGGGGTCAGAGACCCAGTACTTC,CASSDFAGGSETQYF
TRBJ2-7,NA,TRBV10-3,NA,TGTGCCATCAGCAAAGGGGGTCCGGAAGGGCAGTACTTC,CAISKGGPEGQYF
TRBJ1-2,NA,TRBV28,NA,TGTGCCAGCAGTTCGGGGGGATCTGGTGGCTACACCTTC,CASSSGGSGGYTF
TRBJ2-7,NA,TRBV10-2,NA,TGCGCCAGCAAAAGGAGGACCTTAACCTACGAGCAGTACTTC,CASKRRTLTYEQYF
TRBJ2-7,NA,TRBV5-1,NA,TGCGCCAGCAGCTTGACAGGGAAAAACTACGAGCAGTACTTC,CASSLTGKNYEQYF
TRBJ2-2,NA,TRBV28,NA,TGTGCCAGCAGCTACGAAACCCTGGGGGGACGGACCGGGGAGCTGTTTTTT,CASSYETLGGRTGELFF
TRBJ1-1,NA,TRBV7-2,NA,TGTGCCAGCAGCTTAGGAGGGCACACTGAAGCTTTCTTT,CASSLGGHTEAFF
TRBJ2-1,NA,TRBV2,NA,TGTGCCAGCAGTGAACTGGGGCAGCAGTTCTTC,CASSELGQQFF
TRBJ2-3,NA,TRBV6-5,NA,TGTGCCAGCAGTTACCTGTCGGATACGCAGTATTTT,CASSYLSDTQYF
TRBJ2-4,NA,TRBV19,NA,TGTGCCAGTAGTACCGGGGTAGGGATCGCCAAAAACATTCAGTACTTC,CASSTGVGIAKNIQYF
TRBJ2-7,TRBD1,TRBV4-3,NA,TGCGCCAGCAGCCTGGGACAGGGGAACTACGAGCAGTACTTC,CASSLGQGNYEQYF
TRBJ2-7,TRBD1,TRBV9,NA,TGTGCCAGCAGCGTAGTGACAGGGGGCGAGCAGTACTTC,CASSVVTGGEQYF
TRBJ1-2,TRBD1,TRBV4-1,NA,TGCGCCAGCAGCCGAGACAGGGATAACTATGGCTACACCTTC,CASSRDRDNYGYTF
TRBJ2-1,NA,TRBV6-4,NA,TGTGCCAGCAGTGAACGTTTCTCCGGCTCCTACAATGAGCAGTTCTTC,CASSERFSGSYNEQFF
TRBJ2-7,NA,TRBV18,NA,TGTGCCAGCTCACCGGCGACAGATTCTGCCGCCTACGAGCAGTACTTC,CASSPATDSAAYEQYF
TRBJ2-1,NA,TRBV6-5,NA,TGTGCCAGCCTTCGACCGGACAGCTACAATGAGCAGTTCTTC,CASLRPDSYNEQFF
TRBJ2-7,TRBD2,TRBV4-1,NA,TGCGCCAGCAGCCAAGGACTAGCGGGGGGTTACGAGCAGTACTTC,CASSQGLAGGYEQYF
TRBJ2-1,NA,TRBV4-1,NA,TGCGCCAGCAGCCAGACAGGTAGCTCCTACAATGAGCAGTTCTTC,CASSQTGSSYNEQFF
TRBJ2-1,NA,TRBV24-1,NA,TGTGCCACCAGTGATCTTCATGAGCAGTTCTTC,CATSDLHEQFF
TRBJ2-5,TRBD1,TRBV5-1,NA,TGCGCCAGCAGCTTACAGGGGGCTCAGGAGACCCAGTACTTC,CASSLQGAQETQYF
TRBJ2-5,TRBD2,TRBV7-8,NA,TGTGCCAGCAGCGCACTAGCGGGAGAAGAGACCCAGTACTTC,CASSALAGEETQYF
TRBJ1-1,TRBD1,TRBV19,once,TGTGCCAGTAGTCCAACCGGGACAGCGGTCGGAGCTTTCTTT,CASSPTGTAVGAFF
TRBJ2-1,NA,TRBV11-3,once,TGTGCCAGCAGCTTAGATGGGGAGGTATTAGGCAATGAGCAGTTCTTC,CASSLDGEVLGNEQFF
TRBJ2-1,TRBD1,TRBV19,NA,TGTGCCAGTAGTACTCCGGGACAGGGCTATGATGAGCAGTTCTTC,CASSTPGQGYDEQFF
TRBJ2-3,NA,TRBV19,NA,TGTGCCAGTAGTATACAACGGGTTCCCACAGATACGCAGTATTTT,CASSIQRVPTDTQYF
TRBJ2-2,NA,TRBV11-2,NA,TGTGCCAGCAGCTTAACAGGAGCTACAACCGGGGAGCTGTTTTTT,CASSLTGATTGELFF
TRBJ1-4,NA,TRBV6-5,NA,TGTGCCAGCAGCAGGGGTGAAAAACTGTTTTTT,CASSRGEKLFF
TRBJ2-3,NA,TRBV6-5,NA,TGTGCCAGCAGTTACAGCCGAAACACAGATACGCAGTATTTT,CASSYSRNTDTQYF
TRBJ2-2,NA,TRBV2,NA,TGTGCCAGCACCAGTTCGTATACTAGCACCGGGGAGCTGTTTTTT,CASTSSYTSTGELFF
TRBJ2-2,NA,TRBV4-3,NA,TGCGCCAGCAGCCAAAGTCAGTCCGGGGAGCTGTTTTTT,CASSQSQSGELFF
TRBJ2-3,TRBD2,TRBV6-4,once,TGTGCCAGCAGTGTTGGTAGCGGGGGAATGGATACGCAGTATTTT,CASSVGSGGMDTQYF
TRBJ2-3,TRBD2,TRBV5-1,NA,TGCGCCAGCAGCGTTACTAGCGGGCACACAGATACGCAGTATTTT,CASSVTSGHTDTQYF
TRBJ1-3,NA,TRBV30,NA,TGTGCCTGGAACCCCGGGTTTGGCGGAAACACCATATATTTT,CAWNPGFGGNTIYF
TRBJ2-7,NA,TRBV9,NA,TGTGCCAGCAGCGCGACCGGGACATCGGTCTACGAGCAGTACTTC,CASSATGTSVYEQYF
TRBJ1-6,NA,TRBV27,NA,TGTGCCAGCAGGTCCCGGGGATATAATTCACCCCTCCACTTT,CASRSRGYNSPLHF
TRBJ2-7,TRBD1,TRBV18,NA,TGTGCCAGCTCACCAAGTCAGGGGGCGAAGCACGAGCAGTACTTC,CASSPSQGAKHEQYF
TRBJ2-7,TRBD2,TRBV20-1,NA,TGCAGTGCTAGTCGGATAAGTTTGGGACTAGCTGATTTGAGCTCCTACGAGCAGTACTTC,CSASRISLGLADLSSYEQYF
TRBJ1-4,NA,TRBV12-2,NA,TGTGCAAGTCGCTTTTCCCTCTCCCAAGGGGCCGGCGGGGGTAATAATGAAAAACTGTTTTTT,CASRFSLSQGAGGGNNEKLFF
TRBJ1-4,TRBD1,TRBV6-5,NA,TGTGCCAGCAGTCCCCAGGGGGCGGGAAGTGAAAAACTGTTTTTT,CASSPQGAGSEKLFF
TRBJ2-2,NA,TRBV12-3/TRBV12-4,NA,TGTGCCAGCAGTTCCCCCCCCGGCGGGGAGCTGTTTTTT,CASSSPPGGELFF
TRBJ1-2,NA,TRBV10-3,NA,TGTGCCATCAGTGACTTTCAGGGTAACTATGGCTACACCTTC,CAISDFQGNYGYTF
TRBJ2-5,TRBD2,TRBV6-6,NA,TGTGCCAGCAATTACGGTTTAGCGGGGGAGACCCAGTACTTC,CASNYGLAGETQYF
TRBJ2-3,NA,TRBV4-1,NA,TGCGCCAGCAGCCAAGGTCAGTCGAATGCAGATACGCAGTATTTT,CASSQGQSNADTQYF
TRBJ1-5,NA,TRBV6-1,NA,TGTGCCAGCAGTGAAGGCGGGGGAAAGCAGCCCCAGCATTTT,CASSEGGGKQPQHF